The present TCR beta chain was sequenced within a study of OX40 agonist ivuxolimab in advanced cancers. As for the study in general: Clinicians treated patients with ivuxolimab, an agonistic anti-OX40 (CD134) antibody.

Blood sampling was done at baseline, cycle 4 day 1, and cycle 7 day 1. The length of the CDR3 is 11 residues. The germline V gene encodes CDR1 SGHKS and CDR2 YYEKEE (reference sequence). V was cut by 4 bases and J by 8 bases, with 9 bases left in between. Assay used: immunoSEQ multiplex PCR; TCRdb lists only in-frame clones, some missing. The repertoire includes about 68,000 clones, about 89% of them detected once, and under 7.5% sits in the top ten. Sequencing used CD4+ or CD8+ T cells sorted from blood, obtained in a trial of the OX40 agonist ivuxolimab. The source of this sequence is an adult with an advanced solid tumor such as melanoma, head and neck, liver or kidney cancer. V usage is TRBV5-5 and J usage is TRBJ1-1; weak D call: TRBD1 (6 bases). CDR3 in amino acids: CASSAGQEAFF. Here the CDR3 DNA reads TGTGCCAGCAGCGCTGGACAGGAAGCTTTCTTT. Based on the CDR3 plus reference TRBV5-5 and TRBJ1-1, the full variable domain is DAGVTQSPTHLIKTRGQQVTLRCSPISGHKSVSWYQQVLGQGPQFIFQYYEKEERGRGNFPDRFSARQFPNYSSELNVNALLLGDSALYLCASSAGQEAFFGQGTRLTVV.